Listed here are 27 T cell receptor beta chains from one sample, sequenced in a study of blood T cell repertoires in COVID-19. Sequencing used immunoSEQ multiplex PCR; TCRdb keeps in-frame clones, though not all of them. The data show about 40,000 clones, with roughly 87% seen just once and roughly a tenth held by the top ten. The specimen was peripheral blood. These receptors were taken from a woman aged 80 or older with active COVID-19.

The chain combines TRBV28 with TRBJ2-7; 15 bases align to TRBD2. The V segment lost 5 bases and the J segment 4 bases; nucleotides outside the gene matches: 18. The germline CDR1 and CDR2 sequences are MDHEN and SYDVKM. The CDR3 totals 20 residues. CDR3 residues: CASSPSPPGTSGGFSYEQYF. The CDR3 DNA follows: TGTGCCAGCAGTCCCTCCCCCCCCGGGACTAGCGGGGGGTTCTCTTACGAGCAGTACTTC.

J is TRBJ2-3 and V is TRBV18; 7 positions match TRBD1. CDR1 KGHSH and CDR2 LQKENI come from the germline V gene. This CDR3 contains 16 residues. V lost 4 bases and J lost 2; bases outside the gene matches: 9. CDR3 amino acids: CASSRADRSFTDTQYF. The CDR3 region has the DNA TGTGCCAGCTCACGTGCGGACAGGAGTTTCACAGATACGCAGTATTTT.

This clone was seen only once. The chain carries TRBV30 and TRBJ1-5; the D is unclear. Per the germline V gene, CDR1 is GTSNPN and CDR2 is SVGIG (reference sequence). The length of the CDR3 is 14 residues. Trimming pared 0 bases from V and 2 bases from J, leaving 8 bases between. The CDR3 sequence: CAWSVRSGNQPQHF. Here the CDR3 DNA reads TGTGCCTGGAGTGTGCGATCCGGCAATCAGCCCCAGCATTTT.

The CDR3 nucleotides read TGTGCCAGCAGTTTAGCGAGCTCCTACGAGCAGTACTTC. As protein: CASSLASSYEQYF. The chain has TRBV12-3 or TRBV12-4 and TRBJ2-7, with D hard to call. V shed 0 bases and J shed 0 bases, with 3 bases lying between them. The CDR3 is 13 amino acids.

This clone was seen a handful of times. This chain connects TRBV2 to TRBJ2-7; no definite D call. V lost 6 bases and J lost 2, with 14 bases in between. CDR1 is SNHLY and CDR2 is FYNNEI in the germline V gene. This CDR3 is built from 14 residues. CDR3 in DNA: TGTGCCAGCAGATCGACACGTTTCCCCTACGAGCAGTACTTC. Residues: CASRSTRFPYEQYF. Looking up the rest from reference TRBV2 and TRBJ2-7 gives the full variable domain: EPEVTQTPSHQVTQMGQEVILRCVPISNHLYFYWYRQILGQKVEFLVSFYNNEISEKSEIFDDQFSVERPDGSNFTLKIRSTKLEDSAMYFCASRSTRFPYEQYFGPGTRLTVT.

The V gene is TRBV27, the J gene TRBJ2-1, with 12 bases that match TRBD2. The germline V gene encodes CDR1 MNHEY and CDR2 SMNVEV (reference sequence). Germline trimming cut 5 bases from V and 0 bases from J; bases unmatched to any gene: 14. This CDR3 contains 20 residues. CDR3 nucleotides: TGTGCCAGCAGTCGCCGGACCCTAGCGGGGGGGCGTAGCTCCTACAATGAGCAGTTCTTC. Translation: CASSRRTLAGGRSSYNEQFF.

In this sample, this clone turned up once. Here the CDR3 DNA reads TGTGCCAGCAGCGCGGACAGGGGAGCAGATACGCAGTATTTT. Translation gives CASSADRGADTQYF. V usage is TRBV5-6 and J usage is TRBJ2-3; TRBD1 matches 9 bases. V lost 4 bases and J lost 4; bases outside the gene matches: 4. CDR1 and CDR2 from the germline V gene are SGHDT and YYEEEE. The CDR3 runs 14 residues.

Written as DNA, the CDR3 is TGCAGCGCTCGGACAGACTTGGAAGGTACGCAGTATTTT. It yields the protein CSARTDLEGTQYF. The J gene is TRBJ2-3, the V gene TRBV29-1, with a weak D call TRBD1 (6 bases). Germline CDR1 and CDR2: SQVTM and ANQGSEA. The CDR3 consists of 13 residues. Trimming pared 7 bases from V and 8 bases from J, leaving 19 bases between.

The rearrangement joins TRBV12-3 or TRBV12-4 to TRBJ1-2, with D possibly TRBD1 on 5 matching bases. Trimming left V 5 bases short and J 1 base short, with 8 bases between. This CDR3 is 13 amino acids long. The CDR3 sequence is CASSADSNYGYTF. CDR3 nucleotides: TGTGCCAGCAGTGCCGACAGTAACTATGGCTACACCTTC.

V is TRBV28 and J is TRBJ2-1; 7 nucleotides match TRBD1. V shed 1 base, J shed 7 bases, and the junction held 13 bases outside the gene matches. Germline V gives CDR1 MDHEN, CDR2 SYDVKM. This CDR3 comprises 17 residues. The CDR3 reads CASSLLSGKGAPNEQFF. In DNA form, the CDR3 reads TGTGCCAGCAGTTTATTGTCCGGGAAGGGGGCTCCAAATGAGCAGTTCTTC.

This chain uses TRBV20-1 with TRBJ2-6; a weak D match, TRBD1 (5 bases). The germline gives CDR1 DFQATT, CDR2 SNEGSKA (reference sequence). The CDR3 extends over 15 amino acids. V lost 3 bases and J lost 0, with 9 bases in between. This CDR3 is CSASQGYSGANVLTF. The CDR3 DNA reads as TGCAGTGCTAGTCAGGGTTACTCTGGGGCCAACGTCCTGACTTTC.

The gene calls are TRBV3-1 (or the pseudogene TRBV3-2) and TRBJ1-4; D is undetermined. Trimming took 4 bases from V and 6 from J, leaving 18 bases between them. Germline CDR1 is LGHDT and CDR2 is YNNKEL (reference sequence). This CDR3 contains 16 residues. As DNA, the CDR3 is TGTGCCAGCAGCCGCAATTCCGGAGTAGTGGATGAAAAACTGTTTTTT. Translation gives CASSRNSGVVDEKLFF.

The chain has TRBV6-2 or TRBV6-3 and TRBJ2-5, with 10 positions matching TRBD2. This CDR3 spans 18 amino acids. Germline V gives CDR1 MNHEY, CDR2 SVGEGT. V lost 2 bases and J lost 2; bases outside the gene matches: 11. As DNA, the CDR3 is TGTGCCAGCAGTTACCCCCGCCCCCGGACTAGCGGTCAAGAGACCCAGTACTTC. As protein: CASSYPRPRTSGQETQYF.

This chain connects TRBV3-1 (or the pseudogene TRBV3-2) to TRBJ1-4; 7 bases are shared with TRBD1. The CDR3 contains 16 residues. The germline V gene encodes CDR1 LGHDT and CDR2 YNNKEL (reference sequence). V lost 1 base to trimming and J lost 6 bases; unmatched junction nucleotides: 8. CDR3 residues: CASSQGAQGSDEKLFF. The CDR3 DNA reads TGTGCCAGCAGCCAAGGGGCACAGGGGAGTGATGAAAAACTGTTTTTT.

The chain carries TRBV6-5 and TRBJ1-2, with D possibly being TRBD1 (5 bases). V lost 0 bases and J lost 2, with 10 bases in between. The germline CDR1 and CDR2 sequences are MNHEY and SVGAGI. This CDR3 has 15 amino acids. The chain's CDR3 is CASSYSGAFNYGYTF. The DNA for the CDR3 is TGTGCCAGCAGTTACTCTGGGGCTTTCAACTATGGCTACACCTTC.

This clone was found once. The chain uses TRBV15 and TRBJ2-7, with 8 bases lining up with TRBD1. Trimming took 1 base from V and 2 from J; bases not matched to a gene: 4. The CDR3 consists of 15 residues. Germline V lookup: CDR1 LNHNV, CDR2 YYDKDF (reference sequence). The CDR3 spells CATSRAGQAAYEQYF. CDR3 in DNA: TGTGCCACCAGCAGAGCGGGACAGGCCGCCTACGAGCAGTACTTC.

The CDR3 loop reads CASSSTGPGANVLTF. As DNA, the CDR3 is TGTGCCAGCAGCTCCACAGGTCCTGGGGCCAACGTCCTGACTTTC. This chain connects TRBV7-8 to TRBJ2-6; tentative D call: TRBD1 (5 bases). Germline CDR1 and CDR2: SGHVS and FQNEAQ. CDR3 length: 15 residues. The germline V and J ends were trimmed by 4 bases and 2 bases, with 9 bases remaining between them.

V gene TRBV11-2 combines with J gene TRBJ1-2, with TRBD1 identical over 8 bases. This CDR3 comprises 13 residues. The germline CDR1 and CDR2 sequences are SGHAT and FQNNGV. V dropped 5 bases and J dropped 8; count of bases not matched to a gene: 7. The CDR3 region is CASSADRARGYTF. DNA of the CDR3: TGTGCCAGCAGCGCGGACAGGGCGAGAGGCTACACCTTC.

The chain joins TRBV24-1 to TRBJ1-2, with D uncertain. Trimming left V 4 bases short and J 8 bases short, with 16 bases between. CDR1 is KGHDR and CDR2 is SFDVKD in the germline V gene. CDR3 length equals 14 residues. CDR3 bases: TGTGCCACCAGTGACCCCGTTCGAAGCTCCGGCTACACCTTC. Its protein is CATSDPVRSSGYTF.

The chain links TRBV7-2 to TRBJ2-1; 8 bases match TRBD2. CDR1 and CDR2 from the germline V gene are SGHTA and FQGNSA. V was clipped by 6 bases and J by 4 bases; unmatched bases: 5. The CDR3 is 14 residues long. CDR3 in amino acids: CASSSPGGYNEQFF. The DNA of the CDR3 is TGTGCCAGCAGTTCCCCGGGGGGGTACAATGAGCAGTTCTTC.

The chain uses TRBV3-1 (or the pseudogene TRBV3-2) and TRBJ1-6, with 8 bases matching TRBD1. The CDR3 runs 17 residues. The germline CDR1 and CDR2 sequences are LGHDT and YNNKEL (reference sequence). J gave up 7 bases and V 0 bases, and 8 bases lay outside the gene matches. The CDR3 bases are TGTGCCAGCAGCCAAGAAGGACAGGGTGTAGCAAATTCACCCCTCCACTTT. This sequence encodes CASSQEGQGVANSPLHF.

The chain employs TRBV28 and TRBJ2-1, with TRBD1 as a possible D gene (5 bases). The ends were cut back, 7 bases at V and 7 bases at J, with 11 bases in the middle. The germline CDR1 and CDR2 sequences are MDHEN and SYDVKM. The CDR3 extends over 12 amino acids. Written as DNA, the CDR3 is TGTGCCAGCAAGGGGCGAGCGAATGAGCAGTTCTTC. It yields the protein CASKGRANEQFF. Together with reference TRBV28 and TRBJ2-1, the CDR3 gives the full variable domain: DVKVTQSSRYLVKRTGEKVFLECVQDMDHENMFWYRQDPGLGLRLIYFSYDVKMKEKGDIPEGYSVSREKKERFSLILESASTNQTSMYLCASKGRANEQFFGPGTRLTVL.

The genes are TRBV30 and TRBJ1-6; D is unclear. The CDR3 runs to 15 residues. Germline-derived CDR1 and CDR2 are GTSNPN and SVGIG (reference sequence). Trimming removed 5 bases at V and 10 bases at J, with 21 bases between. CDR3 DNA sequence: TGTGCCTGGTCCTTGAGGGCAGGAGCGGGATCACCCCTCCACTTT. This encodes CAWSLRAGAGSPLHF.

The V call is TRBV11-2, the J call TRBJ2-7; 7 nucleotides align to TRBD2. CDR1 and CDR2 (germline): SGHAT, FQNNGV. The CDR3 has 15 amino acids. The junction had 14 bases not matched to a gene; V was cut back by 6 bases and J by 6 bases. The CDR3 DNA reads as TGTGCCAGCAGTTCACCCGCCGCAGCGGGGTCCGAGCAGTACTTC. This codes for CASSSPAAAGSEQYF.

CDR3 nucleotide sequence: TGTGCCAGCAAGAGCGGGAATATGCGGACCGGGGAGCTGTTTTTT. This encodes CASKSGNMRTGELFF. The V call is TRBV2, the J call TRBJ2-2, with 7 bases lining up with TRBD2. The CDR3 runs to 15 residues. The germline CDR1 and CDR2 sequences are SNHLY and FYNNEI. J was trimmed by 5 bases and V by 7 bases; bases with no gene match: 10.

There are a few counts of this clone. The V and J genes are TRBV28 and TRBJ1-3; 7 nucleotides align to TRBD1. The CDR3 is made up of 17 amino acids. The trim removed 3 bases at V and 2 bases at J, leaving 10 bases unmatched. Germline V CDR1 and CDR2: MDHEN, SYDVKM. CDR3 protein: CASSFATGRRAGNTIYF. The CDR3, as DNA: TGTGCCAGCAGTTTCGCGACAGGGAGGCGCGCTGGAAACACCATATATTTT.

CDR3 region: CASSPRPYAVSGGPTGAGDTQYF. CDR3 DNA: TGTGCCAGCAGCCCTAGACCTTATGCGGTTAGCGGGGGGCCGACAGGGGCCGGAGATACGCAGTATTTT. V usage is TRBV7-8 and J usage is TRBJ2-3; 10 nucleotides line up with TRBD2. CDR3 length: 23 amino acids. Losses at the gene ends were 5 bases for V and 5 bases for J; bases not matched to a gene: 31. CDR1 SGHVS and CDR2 FQNEAQ come from the germline V gene.